One sample yielded the 16 T cell receptor beta chains listed below, sequenced in a study of CXCR3-negative and CXCR3-positive naive CD8 T cells (dated by TCRdb to between 2017 and 2020). Sequencing was carried out with a NextSeq 550. The Human TCR Profiling Kit (MiLaboratory) was used to make UMI-labeled 5' RACE TRB cDNA libraries. Through TCRdb reprocessing, the reads give one entry per CDR3 protein sequence; DNA is omitted. The sample table gives about 98,000 distinct CDR3 sequences. The leading ten clones occupy under 0.95% of the sample. Beyond this particular receptor, the publication reports: Compared with CXCR3-negative naive cells, CXCR3-positive naive cells had TRB CDR3s with higher hydrophobicity (lower Kidera factor 4), lower energy, and higher strength and volume indices.

These receptors have no identified antigens. The material sequenced was naive CXCR3+ CD8+ T cells from blood. In light of the paper, this sample's cell subset or site label describes: CD45RO-CCR7+CD27+CD95- naive CD8+ T cells expressing CXCR3 (TNR3+). These receptor sequences come from a human donor in good health. Some clones in this sample may be carry-over from other donors' samples.

The V gene is TRBV5-1, the J gene TRBJ1-2; TCRdb reports TRBD1, a call that lacks DNA to check it against. The CDR3 is made up of 15 amino acids. Germline assignment: CDR1 SGHRS and CDR2 YFSETQ. The CDR3 here is CASSLDGQGVRGYTF.

This chain uses TRBV5-1 with TRBJ1-2; TCRdb's assignment of TRBD1 cannot be checked, as there is no DNA. CDR3 length: 15 residues. Germline V gene data show CDR1 as SGHRS and CDR2 as YFSETQ. The CDR3 reads CASSPWDSSDYGYTF.

The chain is built from TRBV12-3 or TRBV12-4 and TRBJ2-1; TCRdb indicates TRBD1, and absent DNA this call remains unverified. The CDR3 runs 13 residues. Here the CDR3 reads CASSLLARDEQFF.

V gene TRBV20-1 combines with J gene TRBJ2-4; the D call of TRBD1 rests on TCRdb alone, since no DNA is present to check it. Germline CDR1 and CDR2: DFQATT and SNEGSKA (reference sequence). The CDR3 runs 12 residues. CDR3: CSARGQGYIQYF.

The chain uses TRBV6-5 and TRBJ2-7. The CDR3 has 14 amino acids. CDR1 and CDR2 (germline): MNHEY, SVGAGI. The CDR3 protein is CASSYSGSAYEQYF.

The chain uses TRBV7-8 and TRBJ2-7; checking the TCRdb D call of TRBD1 is not possible without DNA. The CDR3 has 16 residues. CDR1 SGHVS and CDR2 FQNEAQ come from the germline V gene. This chain's CDR3 is CASSFPQQGALYEQYF.

The chain is built from TRBV6-1 and TRBJ2-3. The CDR3 spans 17 residues. Germline V gene sequence: CDR1 MNHNS, CDR2 SASEGT. This CDR3 reads CASSERYPLPSTDTQYF.

The chain links TRBV20-1 to TRBJ2-1. Germline V lookup: CDR1 DFQATT, CDR2 SNEGSKA (reference sequence). The CDR3 length is 15 residues. The CDR3 loop is CSAPKLGSSYNEQFF.

This chain joins TRBV27 and TRBJ2-7. Germline CDR1 is MNHEY and CDR2 is SMNVEV (reference sequence). This CDR3 is built from 12 residues. This CDR3 is CASGLGIDEQYF.

V and J are TRBV28 and TRBJ2-2. This CDR3 contains 14 residues. Per the germline V gene, CDR1 is MDHEN and CDR2 is SYDVKM. CDR3 amino acids: CASSSMGNTGELFF. Full variable domain (rest looked up from reference TRBV28 and TRBJ2-2): DVKVTQSSRYLVKRTGEKVFLECVQDMDHENMFWYRQDPGLGLRLIYFSYDVKMKEKGDIPEGYSVSREKKERFSLILESASTNQTSMYLCASSSMGNTGELFFGEGSRLTVL.

V gene TRBV29-1 combines with J gene TRBJ1-2. The CDR3 extends over 11 amino acids. Germline V gene data show CDR1 as SQVTM and CDR2 as ANQGSEA. The CDR3 sequence: CSVKGVDGYTF.

The chain employs TRBV7-9 and TRBJ1-1; TCRdb gives TRBD1 as the D gene, but with no DNA this cannot be confirmed. This CDR3 is built from 14 residues. CDR1 is SEHNR and CDR2 is FQNEAQ in the germline V gene (reference sequence). This chain's CDR3 is CASSLVGGGTEAFF. Full variable domain (missing parts from reference TRBV7-9 and TRBJ1-1): DTGVSQNPRHKITKRGQNVTFRCDPISEHNRLYWYRQTLGQGPEFLTYFQNEAQLEKSRLLSDRFSAERPKGSFSTLEIQRTEQGDSAMYLCASSLVGGGTEAFFGQGTRLTVV.

This chain joins TRBV20-1 and TRBJ2-5; checking the TCRdb D call of TRBD2 is not possible without DNA. The length of the CDR3 is 14 residues. Germline V CDR1 and CDR2: DFQATT, SNEGSKA (reference sequence). CDR3 in amino acids: CSASLAGYQETQYF.

The rearrangement uses TRBV28 and TRBJ2-7; without DNA, the TCRdb call of TRBD1 cannot be checked. Looked up from germline, CDR1 is MDHEN and CDR2 is SYDVKM. The CDR3 extends over 16 amino acids. CDR3 protein: CASSLWGQGKGHEQYF.

V gene TRBV5-1 combines with J gene TRBJ2-4; TCRdb designates TRBD2, a call that cannot be tested without DNA. Germline values: CDR1 SGHRS, CDR2 YFSETQ. The CDR3 consists of 18 residues. CDR3 loop: CASSLDLAGGLAKNIQYF.

V gene TRBV12-3 or TRBV12-4 combines with J gene TRBJ2-7; checking the TCRdb D call of TRBD1 is not possible without DNA. There are 14 residues in the CDR3. Here the CDR3 reads CASSETGAIYEQYF.